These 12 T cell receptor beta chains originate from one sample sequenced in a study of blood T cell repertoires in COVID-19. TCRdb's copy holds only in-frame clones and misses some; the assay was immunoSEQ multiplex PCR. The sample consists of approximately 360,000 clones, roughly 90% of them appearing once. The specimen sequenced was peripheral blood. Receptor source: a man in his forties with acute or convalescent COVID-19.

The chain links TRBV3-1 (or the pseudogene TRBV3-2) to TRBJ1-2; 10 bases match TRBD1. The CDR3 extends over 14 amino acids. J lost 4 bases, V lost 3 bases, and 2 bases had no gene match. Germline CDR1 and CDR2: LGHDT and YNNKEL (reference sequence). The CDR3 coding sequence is TGTGCCAGCAGCCAGGGGACAGGGGCCTATGGCTACACCTTC. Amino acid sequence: CASSQGTGAYGYTF.

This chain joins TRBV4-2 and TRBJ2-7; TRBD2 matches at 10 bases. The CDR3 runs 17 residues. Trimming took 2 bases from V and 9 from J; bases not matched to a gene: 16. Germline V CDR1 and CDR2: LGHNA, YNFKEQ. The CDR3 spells CASSQSGELAGRSWQYF. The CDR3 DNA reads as TGTGCCAGCAGCCAATCGGGCGAACTAGCGGGGAGGTCATGGCAGTACTTC.

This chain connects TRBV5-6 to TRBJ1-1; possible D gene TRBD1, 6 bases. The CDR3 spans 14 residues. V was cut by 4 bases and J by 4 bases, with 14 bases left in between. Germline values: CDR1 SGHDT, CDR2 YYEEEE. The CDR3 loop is CASSLSGGGTEAFF. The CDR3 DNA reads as TGTGCCAGCAGCCTTTCGGGGGGCGGCACTGAAGCTTTCTTT.

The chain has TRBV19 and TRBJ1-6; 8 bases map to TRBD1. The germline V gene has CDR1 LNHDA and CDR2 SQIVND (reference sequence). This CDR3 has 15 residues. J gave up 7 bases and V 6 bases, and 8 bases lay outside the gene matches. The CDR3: CASSLGQALNSPLHF. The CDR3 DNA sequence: TGTGCCAGTAGCCTGGGACAGGCCTTAAATTCACCCCTCCACTTT.

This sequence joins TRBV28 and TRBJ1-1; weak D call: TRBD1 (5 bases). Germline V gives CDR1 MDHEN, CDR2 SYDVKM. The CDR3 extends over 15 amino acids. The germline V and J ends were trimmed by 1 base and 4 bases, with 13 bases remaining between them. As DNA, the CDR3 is TGTGCCAGCAGTTTATTGGGGGGTTTGGGCACTGAAGCTTTCTTT. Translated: CASSLLGGLGTEAFF.

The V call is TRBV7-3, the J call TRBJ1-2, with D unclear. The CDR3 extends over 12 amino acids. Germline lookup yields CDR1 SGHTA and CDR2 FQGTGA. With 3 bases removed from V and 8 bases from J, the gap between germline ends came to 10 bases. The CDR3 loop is CASSFPGKGYTF. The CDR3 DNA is TGTGCCAGCAGCTTCCCGGGTAAAGGCTACACCTTC.

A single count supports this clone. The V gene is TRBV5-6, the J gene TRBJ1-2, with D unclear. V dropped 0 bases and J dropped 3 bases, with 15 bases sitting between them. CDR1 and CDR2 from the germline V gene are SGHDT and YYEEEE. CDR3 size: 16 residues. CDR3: CASSLAFKAEDYGYTF. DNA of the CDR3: TGTGCCAGCAGCTTGGCCTTCAAGGCCGAGGACTATGGCTACACCTTC.

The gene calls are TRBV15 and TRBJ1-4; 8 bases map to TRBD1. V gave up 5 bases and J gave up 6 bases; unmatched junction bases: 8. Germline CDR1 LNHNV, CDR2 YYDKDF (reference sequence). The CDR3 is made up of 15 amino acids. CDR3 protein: CATSSWPRGHEKLFF. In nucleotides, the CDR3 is TGTGCCACCAGCTCCTGGCCCAGGGGGCATGAAAAACTGTTTTTT.

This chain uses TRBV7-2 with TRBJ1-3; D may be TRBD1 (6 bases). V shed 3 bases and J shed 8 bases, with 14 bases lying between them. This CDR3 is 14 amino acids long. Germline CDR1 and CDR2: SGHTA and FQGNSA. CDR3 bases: TGTGCCAGCAGCTTGCCAGGGGTCTCACACACCATATATTTT. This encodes CASSLPGVSHTIYF.

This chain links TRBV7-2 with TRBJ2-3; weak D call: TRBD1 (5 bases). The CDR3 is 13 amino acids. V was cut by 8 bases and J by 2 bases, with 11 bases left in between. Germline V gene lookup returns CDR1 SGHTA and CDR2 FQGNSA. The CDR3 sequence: CASQGFNTDTQYF. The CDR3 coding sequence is TGTGCCAGCCAGGGATTCAACACAGATACGCAGTATTTT.

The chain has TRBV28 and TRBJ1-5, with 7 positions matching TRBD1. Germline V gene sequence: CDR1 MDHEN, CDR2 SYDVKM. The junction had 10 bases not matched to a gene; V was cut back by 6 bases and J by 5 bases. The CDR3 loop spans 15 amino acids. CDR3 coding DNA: TGTGCCAGCAGCCGACAGGGTTATTTGGATCAGCCCCAGCATTTT. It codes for CASSRQGYLDQPQHF.

CDR3 bases: TGCGCCAGCAGCTTGGTTGTCAGAAGTCAAGAGACCCAGTACTTC. Translation: CASSLVVRSQETQYF. J is TRBJ2-5 and V is TRBV5-1; no reliable D call. The CDR3 is 15 amino acids. The germline CDR1 and CDR2 sequences are SGHRS and YFSETQ. V was clipped by 0 bases and J by 2 bases, with 11 bases between them.